The TCR beta chain under discussion was sequenced for a study of cytomegalovirus exposure and HLA in healthy donors. Clones were read by immunoSEQ multiplex PCR, and TCRdb kept only the in-frame ones, dropping some. The data contain about 160,000 clones, 70% to 90% of them seen just once; the ten biggest clones take up about 2.3%. This clone was recorded only once. Its specificity is unknown. General study findings and limits: Through in vitro validation, a few CMV-associated chains were shown to be specific for CMV antigens. With high specificity and sensitivity, the classifier reportedly diagnosed cytomegalovirus status.

The sample was PBMCs. The clonotype comes from a man aged 25-40 years in good health and CMV-seropositive.

The CDR3 region is CASSRQALDQPQHF. CDR3 bases: TGTGCCAGCAGCCGACAGGCTCTGGATCAGCCCCAGCATTTT. V gene TRBV7-2 combines with J gene TRBJ1-5; tentative D call: TRBD1 (6 bases). The CDR3 runs 14 residues. The V end was cut by 5 bases, the J end by 5 bases, with 13 bases between. Germline V lookup: CDR1 SGHTA, CDR2 FQGNSA.